This T cell receptor beta chain is drawn from a study of cytomegalovirus exposure and HLA in healthy donors. Study findings and constraints: In a later analysis, parvovirus B19, influenza, CMV and Epstein-Barr virus appeared linked to several top co-occurrence clusters.

With respect to this clone: Its antigen is as yet unknown.

The PCR contained 60 Vbeta and 13 Jbeta primers. This table comes from immunoSEQ multiplex PCR, and its TCRdb copy is limited to in-frame clones, with some not included. The sample lists 88,000 or so clones, more than 50% occurring once. The CDR3 length is 14 residues. The ends lost 5 bases at V and 11 bases at J; junction bases unmatched: 13. Germline loops: CDR1 SGHAT, CDR2 FQNNGV. The V and J genes are TRBV11-2 and TRBJ1-1; 8 positions match TRBD1. This TCR was sampled from a male donor in good health and CMV-seropositive. Sequenced: PBMCs. In nucleotides, the CDR3 is TGTGCCAGCAGCGCCCCGACAGGGGAGGGCTTGGCTTTCTTT. The encoded protein is CASSAPTGEGLAFF.